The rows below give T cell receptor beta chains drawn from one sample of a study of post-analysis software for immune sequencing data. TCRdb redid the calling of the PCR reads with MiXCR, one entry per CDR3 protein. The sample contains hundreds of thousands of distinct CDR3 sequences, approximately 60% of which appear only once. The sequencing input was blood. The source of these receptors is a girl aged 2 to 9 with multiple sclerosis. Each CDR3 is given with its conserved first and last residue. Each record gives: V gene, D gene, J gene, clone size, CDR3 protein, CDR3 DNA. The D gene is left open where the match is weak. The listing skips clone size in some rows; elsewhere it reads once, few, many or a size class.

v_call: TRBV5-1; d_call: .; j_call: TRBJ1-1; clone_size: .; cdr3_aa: CASSLDPGSGEAFF; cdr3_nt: TGCGCCAGCAGCTTGGACCCGGGGTCGGGTGAAGCTTTCTTT
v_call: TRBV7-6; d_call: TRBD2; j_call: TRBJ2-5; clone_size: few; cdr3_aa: CGTGGVQETQYF; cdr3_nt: TGTGGGACGGGGGGTGTACAAGAGACCCAGTACTTC
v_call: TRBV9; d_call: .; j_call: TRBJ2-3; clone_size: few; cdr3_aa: CASSKENSGGTDTQYF; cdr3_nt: TGTGCCAGCAGCAAAGAGAATAGCGGAGGCACAGATACGCAGTATTTT
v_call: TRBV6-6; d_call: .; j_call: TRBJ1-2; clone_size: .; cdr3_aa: CASSLSLSYGYTF; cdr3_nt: TGTGCCAGCAGTTTATCGCTATCCTATGGCTACACCTTC
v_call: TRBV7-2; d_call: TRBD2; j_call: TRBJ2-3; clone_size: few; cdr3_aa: CASSLYWTSGGLPTDTQYF; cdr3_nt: TGTGCCAGCAGCTTATACTGGACTAGCGGGGGGCTTCCCACAGATACGCAGTATTTT
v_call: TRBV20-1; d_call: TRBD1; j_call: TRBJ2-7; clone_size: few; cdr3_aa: CSVYDRAISYEQYF; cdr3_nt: TGCAGTGTATACGACAGGGCGATATCCTACGAGCAGTACTTC
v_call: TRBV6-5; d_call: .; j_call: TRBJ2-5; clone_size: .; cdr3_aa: CASSQDSQETQYF; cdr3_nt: TGTGCCAGCAGTCAGGACAGCCAAGAGACCCAGTACTTC
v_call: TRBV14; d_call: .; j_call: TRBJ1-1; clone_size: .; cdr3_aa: CASSQDLGSGSDTEAFF; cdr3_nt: TGTGCCAGCAGCCAAGATCTGGGTTCAGGGTCCGACACTGAAGCTTTCTTT
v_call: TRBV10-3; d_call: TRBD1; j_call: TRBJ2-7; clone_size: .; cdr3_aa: CAISDRGPYEQYF; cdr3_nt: TGTGCCATCAGTGATAGGGGGCCCTACGAGCAGTACTTC
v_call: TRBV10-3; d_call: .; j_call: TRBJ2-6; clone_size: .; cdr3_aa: CAISGGNSGANVLTF; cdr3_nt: TGTGCCATCAGTGGAGGGAACTCTGGGGCCAACGTCCTGACTTTC
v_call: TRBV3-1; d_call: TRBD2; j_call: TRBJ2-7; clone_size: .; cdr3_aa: CASSPLGTSGYEQYF; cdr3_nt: TGTGCCAGCAGTCCGCTCGGGACTAGCGGCTACGAGCAGTACTTC
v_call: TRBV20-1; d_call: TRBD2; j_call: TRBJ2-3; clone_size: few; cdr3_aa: CSAAGLAAPFSTDTQYF; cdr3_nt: TGCAGTGCTGCCGGACTAGCGGCGCCTTTTAGCACAGATACGCAGTATTTT
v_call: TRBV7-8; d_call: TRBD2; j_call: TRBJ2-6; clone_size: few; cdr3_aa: CASSLVSLASGSTGANVLTF; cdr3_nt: TGTGCCAGCAGCTTAGTATCCTTGGCTAGCGGGAGTACTGGGGCCAACGTCCTGACTTTC
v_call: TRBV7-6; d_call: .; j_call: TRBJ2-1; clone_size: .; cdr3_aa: CASSLSGSSSYNEQFF; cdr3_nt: TGTGCCAGCAGCTTATCGGGAAGTAGCTCCTACAATGAGCAGTTCTTC